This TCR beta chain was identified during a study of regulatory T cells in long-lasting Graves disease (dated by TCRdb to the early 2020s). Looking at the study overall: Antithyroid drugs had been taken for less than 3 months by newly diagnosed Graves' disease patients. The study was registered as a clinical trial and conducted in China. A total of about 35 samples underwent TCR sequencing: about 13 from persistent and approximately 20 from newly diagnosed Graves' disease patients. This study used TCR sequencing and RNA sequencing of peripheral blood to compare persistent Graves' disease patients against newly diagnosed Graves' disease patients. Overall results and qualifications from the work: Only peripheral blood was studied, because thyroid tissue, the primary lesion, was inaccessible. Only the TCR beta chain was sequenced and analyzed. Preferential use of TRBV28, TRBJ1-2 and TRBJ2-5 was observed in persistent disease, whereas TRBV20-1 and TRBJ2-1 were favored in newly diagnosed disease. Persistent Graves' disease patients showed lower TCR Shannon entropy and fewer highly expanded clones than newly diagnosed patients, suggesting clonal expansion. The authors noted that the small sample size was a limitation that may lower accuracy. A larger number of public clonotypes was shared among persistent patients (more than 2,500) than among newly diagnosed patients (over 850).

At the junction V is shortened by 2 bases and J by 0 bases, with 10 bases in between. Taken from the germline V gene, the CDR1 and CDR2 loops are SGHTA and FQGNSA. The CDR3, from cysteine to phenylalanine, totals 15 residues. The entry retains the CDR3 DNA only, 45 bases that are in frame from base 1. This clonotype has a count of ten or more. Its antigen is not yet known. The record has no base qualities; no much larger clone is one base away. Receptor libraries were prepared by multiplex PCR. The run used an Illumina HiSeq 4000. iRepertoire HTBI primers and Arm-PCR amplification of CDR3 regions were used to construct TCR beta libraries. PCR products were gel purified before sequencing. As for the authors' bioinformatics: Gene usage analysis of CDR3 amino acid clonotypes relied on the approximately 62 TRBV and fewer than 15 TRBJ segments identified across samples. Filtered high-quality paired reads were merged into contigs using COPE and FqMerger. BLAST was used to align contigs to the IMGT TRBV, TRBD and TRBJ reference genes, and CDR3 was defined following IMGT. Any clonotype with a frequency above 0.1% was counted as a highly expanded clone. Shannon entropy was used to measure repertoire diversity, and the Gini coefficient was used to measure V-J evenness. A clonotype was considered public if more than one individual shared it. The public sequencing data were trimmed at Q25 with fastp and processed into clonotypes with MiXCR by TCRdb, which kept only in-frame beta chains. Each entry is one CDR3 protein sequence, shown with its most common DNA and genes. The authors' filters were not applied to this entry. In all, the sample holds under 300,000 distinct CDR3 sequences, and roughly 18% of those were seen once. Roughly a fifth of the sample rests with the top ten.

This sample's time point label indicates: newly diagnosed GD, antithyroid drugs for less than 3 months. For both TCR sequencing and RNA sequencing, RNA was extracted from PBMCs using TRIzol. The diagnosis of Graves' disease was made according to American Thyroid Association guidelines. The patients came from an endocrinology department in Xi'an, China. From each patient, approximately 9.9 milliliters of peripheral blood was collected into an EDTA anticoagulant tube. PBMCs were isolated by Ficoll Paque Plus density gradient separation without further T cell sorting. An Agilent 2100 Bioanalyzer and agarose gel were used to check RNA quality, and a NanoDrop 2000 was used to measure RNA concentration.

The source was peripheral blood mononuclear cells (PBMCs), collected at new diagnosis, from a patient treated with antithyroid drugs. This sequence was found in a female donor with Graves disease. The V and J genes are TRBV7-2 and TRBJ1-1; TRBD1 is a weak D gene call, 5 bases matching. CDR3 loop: CASSLLTVMNTEAFF. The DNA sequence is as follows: TGTGCCAGCAGCTTATTGACAGTTATGAACACTGAAGCTTTCTTT.